What follows is one T cell receptor beta chain and its context. Within the sample, other DNA sequences also encode this same CDR3. The data are from a study of blood T cell repertoires in COVID-19. Only in-frame clones appear in the TCRdb table, and some are missing; sequencing was by immunoSEQ multiplex PCR. This sample has hundreds of thousands of clones, with over 75% found just once. The sequence was collected from a woman aged 40 to 50 with acute COVID-19. Sequencing was done on a sample of PBMCs or T cells enriched from blood (not recorded which).

CDR3 region: CASSLGQGETEAFF. The CDR3 DNA sequence: TGCGCCAGCAGCTTGGGGCAGGGGGAGACTGAAGCTTTCTTT. The chain links TRBV5-1 to TRBJ1-1; 7 bases fit TRBD1. Germline V gives CDR1 SGHRS, CDR2 YFSETQ. J was trimmed by 5 bases and V by 0 bases; bases with no gene match: 4. This CDR3 comprises 14 residues.